This T cell receptor beta chain emerged from a study of shared clonotypes between healthy human individuals. The length of the CDR3 is 13 residues. V lost 6 bases to trimming and J lost 4 bases, with 12 bases between them. Germline CDR1 MNHEY, CDR2 SVGAGI. Method: immunoSEQ multiplex PCR; TCRdb's copy keeps in-frame clones and lacks some. The sample holds millions of clones, roughly nine tenths seen once. Nashville, Tennessee was home to all donors, each a Caucasian adult. This clonotype was obtained from a man aged 18 to 30 in good health. Material for sequencing was naive CD4+ T cells sorted from blood. Subset: CD45RA+ positively selected. The chain links TRBV6-5 to TRBJ1-2; no definite D call. CDR3 sequence: CASSPAESYGYTF. Written as DNA, the CDR3 is TGTGCCAGCAGCCCAGCGGAAAGCTATGGCTACACCTTC.